The 31 T cell receptor beta chains in this list originate from one sample, sequenced in a study of blood T cell repertoires in COVID-19. Method: immunoSEQ multiplex PCR; TCRdb's copy keeps in-frame clones and lacks some. Of fewer than 65,000 clones listed, roughly 80% were seen once; the top ten hold 10% to 15%. The sample consisted of peripheral blood. Receptors originate from a human donor in a cohort sampled during active COVID-19.

J is TRBJ2-1 and V is TRBV5-8; no clear D gene. Trimming took 0 bases from V and 4 from J, leaving 5 bases between them. This CDR3 contains 13 residues. Germline V gives CDR1 SGHTS, CDR2 YDEGEE. The CDR3 loop reads CASSLGLYNEQFF. The CDR3 DNA follows: TGTGCCAGCAGCTTGGGGCTTTACAATGAGCAGTTCTTC.

The chain links TRBV9 to TRBJ2-5, with 8 positions matching TRBD1. Germline loops: CDR1 SGDLS, CDR2 YYNGEE. This CDR3 contains 14 residues. V shed 3 bases, J shed 0 bases, and the junction held 1 base outside the gene matches. As DNA, the CDR3 is TGTGCCAGCAGCGGGACAGGGAACCAAGAGACCCAGTACTTC. Its protein product is CASSGTGNQETQYF.

The chain has TRBV13 and TRBJ2-3; D is perhaps TRBD2 (6 bases). There are 16 residues in the CDR3. Trimming stripped 4 bases from V and 8 bases from J, with 22 bases between. From germline, CDR1 is PRHDT and CDR2 FYEKMQ (reference sequence). The CDR3 region is CASSSSSLADPSTQYF. The CDR3 bases are TGTGCCAGCAGCTCCTCGTCACTAGCTGACCCAAGTACGCAGTATTTT.

The chain couples TRBV9 to TRBJ2-2; 11 bases map to TRBD2. The CDR3 consists of 16 residues. The V segment lost 0 bases and the J segment 6 bases; nucleotides outside the gene matches: 4. CDR1 is SGDLS and CDR2 is YYNGEE in the germline V gene. CDR3 protein: CASSVGIAGGPGELFF. The CDR3, as DNA: TGTGCCAGCAGCGTAGGAATAGCGGGGGGGCCCGGGGAGCTGTTTTTT.

This clone has only one observation. The rearrangement links TRBV9 to TRBJ2-1; the D gene is possibly TRBD2 (6 bases). This CDR3 has 15 amino acids. V was cut by 2 bases and J by 1 base, with 10 bases left in between. The germline V gene has CDR1 SGDLS and CDR2 YYNGEE. The CDR3 is CASSVHSGSYNEQFF. As DNA, the CDR3 is TGTGCCAGCAGCGTCCATAGCGGATCCTACAATGAGCAGTTCTTC. Together with reference TRBV9 and TRBJ2-1, the CDR3 gives the full variable domain: DSGVTQTPKHLITATGQRVTLRCSPRSGDLSVYWYQQSLDQGLQFLIQYYNGEERAKGNILERFSAQQFPDLHSELNLSSLELGDSALYFCASSVHSGSYNEQFFGPGTRLTVL.

The chain combines TRBV29-1 with TRBJ2-1; 8 bases fit TRBD1. The CDR3 is 17 residues long. J lost 5 bases, V lost 7 bases, and 19 bases had no gene match. Germline CDR1 and CDR2: SQVTM and ANQGSEA. This CDR3 reads CSGRTGLRKVVDNEQFF. DNA of the CDR3: TGCAGCGGGAGGACAGGGTTAAGGAAGGTTGTCGACAATGAGCAGTTCTTC.

Concerning this clone: This could be a read error, since a much larger clone is one nucleotide away. V gene TRBV14 combines with J gene TRBJ2-7; 7 bases map to TRBD1. This CDR3 spans 12 amino acids. The ends lost 5 bases at V and 4 bases at J; junction bases unmatched: 2. CDR1 and CDR2 (germline): SGHDN, FVKESK. CDR3 coding DNA: TGTGCCAGCAGCACACAGGGGTACGAGCAGTACTTC. Amino acids: CASSTQGYEQYF.

The rearrangement links TRBV4-1 to TRBJ2-1, with TRBD2 as a possible D gene (6 bases). Germline CDR1 and CDR2: MGHRA and YSYEKL. The CDR3 length is 15 residues. Trimming removed 0 bases at V and 6 bases at J, with 12 bases between. CDR3 DNA sequence: TGCGCCAGCAGCCAAGATTTAGGGGACTCCAATGAGCAGTTCTTC. This translates into CASSQDLGDSNEQFF.

The gene calls are TRBV6-6 and TRBJ2-5, with TRBD2 matching over 7 bases. V was pared by 6 bases and J by 4 bases, with 14 bases of the junction left unmatched. CDR3 length equals 16 residues. The germline V gene encodes CDR1 MNHNY and CDR2 SVGAGI (reference sequence). The CDR3 DNA reads TGTGCCAGCAGGCCCCTGGGGAGCGGGGAGGGAGAGACCCAGTACTTC. Translating it yields CASRPLGSGEGETQYF.

This chain uses TRBV4-2 with TRBJ2-7, with D maybe TRBD2 (5 bases). Trimming stripped 0 bases from V and 2 bases from J, with 11 bases between. The CDR3 runs to 15 residues. Germline-derived CDR1 and CDR2 are LGHNA and YNFKEQ. The CDR3 loop is CASSQDRGFTYEQYF. The DNA for the CDR3 is TGTGCCAGCAGCCAAGATCGAGGGTTTACCTACGAGCAGTACTTC.

This clone was seen a single time. J is TRBJ2-2 and V is TRBV7-2; 13 nucleotides align to TRBD2. Trimming at V came to 6 bases and at J to 1 base, leaving 5 bases not matched to a gene. CDR1 and CDR2 from the germline V gene are SGHTA and FQGNSA. This CDR3 region has 17 residues. CDR3 in DNA: TGTGCCAGCAGAAGGACTAGCGGGGGTGTGAACACCGGGGAGCTGTTTTTT. This translates into CASRRTSGGVNTGELFF.

The chain recombines TRBV5-1 with TRBJ2-7; TRBD1 is a possible D gene (5 bases). Per the germline V gene, CDR1 is SGHRS and CDR2 is YFSETQ. Trimming removed 3 bases at V and 4 bases at J, with 14 bases between. The CDR3 length is 14 residues. CDR3 nucleotides: TGCGCCAGCAGCTATGACAGTATAGGATACGAGCAGTACTTC. Its protein is CASSYDSIGYEQYF.

The rearrangement uses TRBV6-5 and TRBJ1-2, with D possibly being TRBD1 (6 bases). Germline V gene sequence: CDR1 MNHEY, CDR2 SVGAGI. V lost 2 bases to trimming and J lost 6 bases, with 10 bases between them. The CDR3 has 13 residues. This CDR3 is CASSYGGANGYTF. CDR3 bases: TGTGCCAGCAGTTACGGGGGGGCGAATGGCTACACCTTC.

V gene TRBV7-2 combines with J gene TRBJ2-7, with D hard to call. Trimming pared 4 bases from V and 0 bases from J, leaving 4 bases between. The length of the CDR3 is 12 residues. Germline V lookup: CDR1 SGHTA, CDR2 FQGNSA. This CDR3 reads CASSYSSYEQYF. CDR3 nucleotides: TGTGCCAGCAGCTACAGCTCCTACGAGCAGTACTTC.

This clone appeared a single time. The CDR3 region has the DNA TGTGCCAGCAGTTGGGGGGATGAAGCTTTCTTT. Protein product: CASSWGDEAFF. The gene calls are TRBV6-6 and TRBJ1-1, with D possibly being TRBD1 (5 bases). The CDR3 totals 11 residues. CDR1 is MNHNY and CDR2 is SVGAGI in the germline V gene (reference sequence). Trimming took off 4 bases at V and 7 bases at J, with 7 bases between the two ends.

The rearrangement links TRBV28 to TRBJ2-7; D possibly corresponds to TRBD1 (5 bases). The CDR3 covers 11 residues. Germline V gene lookup returns CDR1 MDHEN and CDR2 SYDVKM. The V end was cut by 6 bases, the J end by 4 bases, with 7 bases between. The CDR3 DNA reads as TGTGCCAGCAGCGACAGATACGAGCAGTACTTC. Amino acids: CASSDRYEQYF.

V usage is TRBV19 and J usage is TRBJ2-3; D is perhaps TRBD1 (6 bases). The CDR3 consists of 12 residues. Trimming stripped 5 bases from V and 5 bases from J, with 8 bases between. CDR1 LNHDA and CDR2 SQIVND come from the germline V gene (reference sequence). CDR3 bases: TGTGCCAGTAGTGTGGGACAAGATACGCAGTATTTT. It encodes CASSVGQDTQYF.

This chain connects TRBV5-5 to TRBJ2-7; the match to TRBD1 covers 10 bases. V lost 2 bases, J lost 6 bases, and 8 bases stayed unmatched. The CDR3 spans 15 residues. CDR1 SGHKS and CDR2 YYEKEE come from the germline V gene (reference sequence). The CDR3 spells CASSFPGQGRPEQYF. CDR3 nucleotide sequence: TGTGCCAGCAGCTTCCCGGGACAGGGGAGACCCGAGCAGTACTTC.

V and J are TRBV4-1 and TRBJ1-1; 9 positions match TRBD1. Germline CDR1 reads MGHRA; CDR2 reads YSYEKL. The CDR3 contains 18 residues. V was pared by 5 bases and J by 2 bases, with 15 bases of the junction left unmatched. CDR3: CASSSKISGTGFNTEAFF. In nucleotides, the CDR3 is TGCGCCAGCAGCTCCAAGATTTCCGGGACAGGGTTTAACACTGAAGCTTTCTTT.

V usage is TRBV28 and J usage is TRBJ2-3; weak D call: TRBD2 (6 bases). Looked up from germline, CDR1 is MDHEN and CDR2 is SYDVKM. This CDR3 is 17 amino acids long. Trimming removed 6 bases from V and 0 bases from J, with 19 bases in between. DNA for the CDR3: TGTGCCAGCAGCCTGGCCGAAGCGGGTGATAGCACAGATACGCAGTATTTT. This sequence encodes CASSLAEAGDSTDTQYF.

The chain joins TRBV9 to TRBJ2-7; D call uncertain. Trimming removed 0 bases from V and 7 bases from J, with 11 bases in between. This CDR3 has 13 amino acids. Germline CDR1 and CDR2: SGDLS and YYNGEE. The CDR3 region has the DNA TGTGCCAGCAGCGTAGGAGGCTCGAGGGAGCAGTACTTC. Translation gives CASSVGGSREQYF.

The table lists this clone with a count of one. The chain combines TRBV18 with TRBJ2-2, with 7 bases matching TRBD2. Per the germline V gene, CDR1 is KGHSH and CDR2 is LQKENI. Germline trimming cut 1 base from V and 5 bases from J; bases unmatched to any gene: 10. The CDR3 totals 17 residues. CDR3 residues: CASSPRGSAGRTGELFF. The DNA for the CDR3 is TGTGCCAGCTCACCACGGGGTTCAGCGGGAAGAACCGGGGAGCTGTTTTTT.

This clone has a single count. DNA for the CDR3: TGTGCCAGCAGCTTCTTGGGACAGGGTACGGTGGGTCAGTACTTC. As protein: CASSFLGQGTVGQYF. This chain links TRBV5-8 with TRBJ2-4; the match to TRBD1 covers 9 bases. Germline V gene sequence: CDR1 SGHTS, CDR2 YDEGEE. The length of the CDR3 is 15 residues. V lost 2 bases, J lost 12 bases, and 12 bases stayed unmatched. Combining the CDR3 with reference TRBV5-8 and TRBJ2-4 gives the whole variable domain EAGVTQSPTHLIKTRGQQATLRCSPISGHTSVYWYQQALGLGLQFLLWYDEGEERNRGNFPPRFSGRQFPNYSSELNVNALELEDSALYLCASSFLGQGTVGQYFGAGTRLSVL.

The chain carries TRBV6-2 or TRBV6-3 and TRBJ1-6, with TRBD1 matching 7 bases. Germline lookup yields CDR1 MNHEY and CDR2 SVGEGT. V was clipped by 2 bases and J by 5 bases; unmatched bases: 3. The CDR3 runs 15 residues. The CDR3 loop is CASSYAGQDNSPLHF. Written as DNA, the CDR3 is TGTGCCAGCAGTTACGCCGGACAGGATAATTCACCCCTCCACTTT.

V gene TRBV6-2 or TRBV6-3 combines with J gene TRBJ2-3; D is possibly TRBD1 (6 bases). Germline CDR1 MNHEY, CDR2 SVGEGT. The CDR3 totals 14 residues. Between the trimmed V and J ends, which lost 4 bases and 2 bases, there was a span of 10 bases. CDR3 amino acids: CASSSTGFTDTQYF. The CDR3 nucleotides are TGTGCCAGCAGTTCGACAGGTTTCACAGATACGCAGTATTTT.

The rearrangement links TRBV27 to TRBJ2-1; maybe TRBD2 (5 bases). Per the germline V gene, CDR1 is MNHEY and CDR2 is SMNVEV (reference sequence). The germline V and J ends were trimmed by 0 bases and 5 bases, with 8 bases remaining between them. The CDR3 totals 14 residues. Here the CDR3 reads CASSLSGADNEQFF. CDR3 bases: TGTGCCAGCAGTTTATCCGGAGCGGACAATGAGCAGTTCTTC.

The V gene is TRBV30, the J gene TRBJ2-7; tentative D call: TRBD2 (5 bases). This CDR3 region has 14 residues. Trimming removed 2 bases from V and 9 bases from J, with 20 bases in between. In germline, CDR1 is GTSNPN, CDR2 SVGIG (reference sequence). The CDR3 spells CAWSISPLEGMQYF. The CDR3 region has the DNA TGTGCCTGGAGTATTTCCCCGTTAGAGGGTATGCAGTACTTC. Complete variable domain (other parts from reference TRBV30 and TRBJ2-7): SQTIHQWPATLVQPVGSPLSLECTVEGTSNPNLYWYRQAAGRGLQLLFYSVGIGQISSEVPQNLSASRPQDRQFILSSKKLLLSDSGFYLCAWSISPLEGMQYFGPGTRLTVT.

The chain recombines TRBV19 with TRBJ1-2, with 8 bases fitting TRBD1. V shed 5 bases, J shed 8 bases, and the junction held 7 bases outside the gene matches. Germline CDR1 reads LNHDA; CDR2 reads SQIVND (reference sequence). This CDR3 spans 13 amino acids. CDR3 coding DNA: TGTGCCAGTAGTGGCGGGACAGGAAGCGGCTACACCTTC. As protein: CASSGGTGSGYTF.

V is TRBV19 and J is TRBJ1-6; no firm D call. With 3 bases removed from V and 9 bases from J, the gap between germline ends came to 12 bases. Germline assignment: CDR1 LNHDA and CDR2 SQIVND (reference sequence). The CDR3 loop spans 14 amino acids. CDR3 amino acids: CASSIVKESSPLHF. The CDR3 bases are TGTGCCAGTAGTATTGTGAAAGAGAGTTCACCCCTCCACTTT.

The genes are TRBV6-5 and TRBJ2-2; TRBD1 agrees at 9 bases. V trimming: 5 bases; J trimming: 8 bases; junction bases outside the gene matches: 9. The CDR3 is 15 amino acids. The germline CDR1 and CDR2 sequences are MNHEY and SVGAGI. CDR3 amino acids: CASSPPTGGRGELFF. The CDR3 DNA reads TGTGCCAGCAGTCCCCCGACAGGGGGAAGGGGGGAGCTGTTTTTT.

The V and J genes are TRBV5-4 and TRBJ2-3, with D possibly being TRBD2 (5 bases). Per germline, CDR1 SGHNT and CDR2 YYREEE (reference sequence). This CDR3 is built from 12 residues. Trimming cost V 5 bases and J 5 bases, with 9 bases left between them. CDR3 protein: CASSWTRDTQYF. In DNA, the CDR3 is TGTGCCAGCAGTTGGACTCGAGATACGCAGTATTTT.